Presented here are 11 T cell receptor beta chains from one specimen sequenced in a study of blood T cell repertoires in COVID-19 (TCRdb year 2020). Libraries were prepared through the immunoSEQ multiplex PCR assay. TCRdb took over this immuneACCESS table, retaining in-frame rearrangements with V and J assigned. Such tables are incomplete; in checked studies, under half of the missing clones stem from an unresolved V gene, and the remainder is unexplained. Across this sample there are 20,000 to 25,000 clones, with roughly 90% seen only once. 5.5% to 7% of the sample goes to the ten largest clones. Sequenced sample: peripheral blood. These receptor sequences come from a woman aged 80 or over with active COVID-19.

This chain links TRBV7-6 with TRBJ2-5; 11 bases match TRBD2. Unmatched junction bases numbered 4, after V lost 2 bases and J lost 2 bases. CDR3 size: 16 residues. Germline V CDR1 and CDR2: SGHVS, FNYEAQ. The CDR3: CASSLWSSGGQETQYF. The CDR3 region has the DNA TGTGCCAGCAGCTTATGGTCTAGCGGGGGGCAAGAGACCCAGTACTTC.

The genes are TRBV19 and TRBJ1-2, with D uncertain. The CDR3 is made up of 13 amino acids. The germline V gene encodes CDR1 LNHDA and CDR2 SQIVND (reference sequence). Trimming cost V 5 bases and J 4 bases, with 11 bases left between them. CDR3 in amino acids: CASSLLGAYGYTF. CDR3 nucleotide sequence: TGTGCCAGTAGTTTACTAGGTGCCTATGGCTACACCTTC.

This clone came up once. The CDR3 sequence: CASSPTWSTDTQYF. The DNA of the CDR3 is TGTGCCAGCAGCCCGACTTGGAGCACAGATACGCAGTATTTT. The chain carries TRBV6-5 and TRBJ2-3; no firm D call. Germline assignment: CDR1 MNHEY and CDR2 SVGAGI. Trimming stripped 6 bases from V and 0 bases from J, with 10 bases between. The CDR3 runs 14 residues.

V gene TRBV11-3 combines with J gene TRBJ1-1; 7 bases align to TRBD1. CDR1 is SGHNT, CDR2 YENEEA, per germline. The CDR3 is made up of 15 amino acids. V was clipped by 1 base and J by 5 bases; unmatched bases: 7. The CDR3 region has the DNA TGTGCCAGCAGCTTAGGTGAGGGGGCGCAAACTGAAGCTTTCTTT. It encodes CASSLGEGAQTEAFF.

The rearrangement joins TRBV18 to TRBJ2-5, with D possibly being TRBD2 (6 bases). The V and J ends lost 4 bases and 2 bases respectively, with 8 bases between them. The CDR3 loop spans 13 amino acids. Germline V gives CDR1 KGHSH, CDR2 LQKENI. Here the CDR3 DNA reads TGTGCCAGCTCACGGGGACTGCAAGAGACCCAGTACTTC. Protein product: CASSRGLQETQYF.

The chain has TRBV4-1 and TRBJ1-3, with D unresolved. Trimming cost V 0 bases and J 0 bases, with 9 bases left between them. Per the germline V gene, CDR1 is MGHRA and CDR2 is YSYEKL. The CDR3 contains 16 residues. CDR3 in amino acids: CASSQEQRSSGNTIYF. CDR3 coding DNA: TGCGCCAGCAGCCAAGAGCAAAGGAGCTCTGGAAACACCATATATTTT.

The chain joins TRBV5-8 to TRBJ2-3; a possible D gene is TRBD1 (5 bases). The CDR3 contains 15 residues. Germline loops: CDR1 SGHTS, CDR2 YDEGEE. V lost 2 bases and J 2 bases, leaving 12 bases between the germline ends. CDR3 protein: CASSLTGINTDTQYF. The CDR3 coding sequence is TGTGCCAGCAGCTTAACAGGAATCAACACAGATACGCAGTATTTT.

The table lists this clone with a few counts. The gene calls are TRBV18 and TRBJ2-2; 11 bases are shared with TRBD1. CDR1 KGHSH and CDR2 LQKENI come from the germline V gene. The V and J ends lost 3 bases and 7 bases, in that order; junction bases with no gene match: 7. The CDR3 is 16 residues long. The CDR3 protein is CASSPRTGGDSGELFF. The DNA of the CDR3 is TGTGCCAGCTCACCGAGGACAGGGGGCGACAGCGGGGAGCTGTTTTTT.

The DNA of the CDR3 is TGTGCCAGCAGCCAAGAGCCGCGGGGCTCCTACAATGAGCAGTTCTTC. Encoded protein: CASSQEPRGSYNEQFF. V and J are TRBV4-2 and TRBJ2-1, with D possibly matching TRBD2 (6 bases). From germline, CDR1 is LGHNA and CDR2 YNFKEQ. This CDR3 region has 16 residues. Trimming shortened V by 0 bases and J by 0 bases, and 9 bases separated the two germline ends.

The V gene is TRBV6-1, the J gene TRBJ1-2; possibly TRBD1 for D (6 bases). The CDR3 totals 13 residues. In germline, CDR1 is MNHNS, CDR2 SASEGT. Trimming shortened V by 3 bases and J by 4 bases, and 9 bases separated the two germline ends. CDR3 sequence: CASSDPDSYGYTF. The DNA of the CDR3 is TGTGCCAGCAGTGACCCGGACAGCTATGGCTACACCTTC.

This chain joins TRBV3-1 (or the pseudogene TRBV3-2) and TRBJ2-2; 10 bases are shared with TRBD2. The CDR3 runs 16 residues. Unmatched junction bases numbered 6, after V lost 1 base and J lost 7 bases. Germline CDR1 and CDR2: LGHDT and YNNKEL (reference sequence). Here the CDR3 DNA reads TGTGCCAGCAGCCAAGCCCCTAGCGGGGGTGTCGGGGAGCTGTTTTTT. Translating gives CASSQAPSGGVGELFF.